The clone carrying this T cell receptor (beta chain) occurred a few times. Its specificity is unknown. This entry is derived from a study of regulatory and conventional T cells in RAG deficiency. Study findings and constraints: Omenn CD25-high CD127-low cells may be activated cells, not true Tregs. Omenn syndrome and CID/AS patients had 85 to 100-fold fewer unique Treg TCR beta sequences, versus 8 to 10-fold elsewhere.

CDR3 length: 12 amino acids. The germline V and J ends were trimmed by 2 bases and 9 bases, with 9 bases remaining between them. Germline V gene data show CDR1 as MNHNS and CDR2 as SASEGT. Blood CD4+ CD25-high CD127-low regulatory T cells supplied the genomic DNA template. Sequenced by immunoSEQ multiplex PCR; TCRdb stores in-frame clones only, minus some. The data contain about 30,000 clones, just over 90% of them singletons. Another study also made use of these data, one on regulatory T cells. Turning to that study: Amplification used 52 TRBV primers and 13 TRBJ primers. Regulatory T cells showed the strongest V-J pair restriction and V/J gene skewing among patient repertoires.

The chain uses TRBV6-1 and TRBJ2-3; D not resolved. This clonotype was sampled from a human donor in good health. The sequenced material came from Tregs sorted from blood. The CDR3 nucleotides are TGTGCCAGCAGTGAACTCCAGACCACGCAGTATTTT. Amino acid sequence: CASSELQTTQYF.